These T cell receptor beta chains were read from a single sample in a study of cytomegalovirus exposure and HLA in healthy donors. Only in-frame clones appear in the TCRdb table, and some are missing; sequencing was by immunoSEQ multiplex PCR. The table for this sample gives 100,000 to 150,000 clones. Sequenced sample: PBMCs. The receptors originated from a woman in her forties in good health and CMV-seropositive. Each CDR3 is given with its conserved first and last residue. Fields, in order: J gene, D gene, V gene, CDR3 DNA, CDR3 protein. D genes are given only for firm matches.

TRBJ2-2 TRBD2 TRBV27 TGTGCCAGCAGTTCCCTCCGGACTAGCGGGAGGGCCCAGCCCGGGGAGCTGTTTTTT CASSSLRTSGRAQPGELFF
TRBJ2-5 TRBD2 TRBV7-9 TGTGCCAGCAGCTCGACTAGCGGGAAAGAGACCCAGTACTTC CASSSTSGKETQYF
TRBJ2-1 TRBD2 TRBV19 TGTGCCAGTAGTATTCGTCCCTCGACTAGCGGAATCTTCAATGAGCAGTTCTTC CASSIRPSTSGIFNEQFF
TRBJ2-7 TRBD2 TRBV19 TGTGCCAGTAGTCTCCGACTAGCGGGAGTAGGCGAGCAGTACTTC CASSLRLAGVGEQYF
TRBJ1-1 . TRBV7-8 TGTGCCAGCAGTGAGAGGGCCACGAACACTGAAGCTTTCTTT CASSERATNTEAFF
TRBJ2-7 TRBD2 TRBV23-1 TGCGCCAGCAGTCAATCGAGTGGGTGCGGCGGGAGGGCTAATAACCCCGAGCAGTACTTC CASSQSSGCGGRANNPEQYF
TRBJ2-3 . TRBV28 TGTGCCGCCTCCAGGGGGGCAGATACGCAGTATTTT CAASRGADTQYF
TRBJ2-1 TRBD1 TRBV5-1 TGCGCCAGCAGCTTAAACAGGGGTGGGAATGAGCAGTTCTTC CASSLNRGGNEQFF
TRBJ2-7 TRBD2 TRBV27 TGTGCCAGCAGTTCCCTCGGTCTAGCGGGAGGGCCAATAGGCGAGCAGTACTTC CASSSLGLAGGPIGEQYF
TRBJ2-5 . TRBV27 TGTGCCAGCAGTTTAAGTCAGGGATTTCAGGAGACCCAGTACTTC CASSLSQGFQETQYF
TRBJ2-1 TRBD1 TRBV18 TGTGCCAGCTCACCACTCCCCGGGACAGGGGTACGGAATGAGCAGTTCTTC CASSPLPGTGVRNEQFF
TRBJ2-7 TRBD2 TRBV30 TGTGCCTGGAGTGCCGCAAATATACTAGCGGGGCAGTACTTC CAWSAANILAGQYF
TRBJ1-1 . TRBV19 TGTGCCAGTAGTGTGGACAGAAAAGCTTTCTTT CASSVDRKAFF
TRBJ2-1 TRBD1 TRBV5-6 TGTGCCAGCAGCCCCTTCCGCGGGACAGGGCCTGAAGAGCAGTTCTTC CASSPFRGTGPEEQFF
TRBJ1-3 . TRBV7-9 TGTGCCAGCAGCTTAGCGAGGGGGAAGGGAAACACCATATATTTT CASSLARGKGNTIYF
TRBJ1-2 . TRBV28 TGTGCCAGCACCTTCAGCGGATTTCCCTATGGCTACACCTTC CASTFSGFPYGYTF
TRBJ2-2 TRBD1 TRBV6-1 TGTGCCAGCGGCGGACAGGGGGCGCCCGGGGAGCTGTTTTTT CASGGQGAPGELFF
TRBJ2-7 TRBD1 TRBV7-9 TGTGCCAGCACCCCAAAGGGGGGACAGGGGTCCTACGAGCAGTACTTC CASTPKGGQGSYEQYF
TRBJ2-2 TRBD1 TRBV28 TGTGCCAGCACCAGAACAGGGGTGGCCGGGGAGCTGTTTTTT CASTRTGVAGELFF
TRBJ2-1 . TRBV5-1 TGCGCCAGCAGCCCCAGCGGCAGCTCCTACAATGAGCAGTTCTTC CASSPSGSSYNEQFF
TRBJ2-7 TRBD2 TRBV25-1 TGTGCCAGCAGTGAAGGGGGGGGAGTCGGCTACGAGCAGTACTTC CASSEGGGVGYEQYF
TRBJ2-6 . TRBV11-1 TGTGCCAGCAGCTTAGATGCGGGTCGCTACTCTGGGGCCAACGTCCTGACTTTC CASSLDAGRYSGANVLTF
TRBJ2-1 TRBD2 TRBV5-4 TGTGCCAGCAGCACCCCCGGGACTAGCGGGGACCCCACCGTCGATGAGCAGTTCTTC CASSTPGTSGDPTVDEQFF
TRBJ1-2 . TRBV20-1 TGCAGTGCACCGCGGCATGGCTACACCTTC CSAPRHGYTF
TRBJ1-2 . TRBV4-1 TGCGCCAGCTCGCCGGGGGTGGACTATGGCTACACCTTC CASSPGVDYGYTF
TRBJ2-3 TRBD2 TRBV2 TGTGCCAGCAGGGGACTAGCGGATAGCACAGATACGCAGTATTTT CASRGLADSTDTQYF
TRBJ2-7 TRBD2 TRBV5-1 TGCGCCAGCAGCGAGACTAGCGGGCCCTACGAGCAGTACTTC CASSETSGPYEQYF
TRBJ1-4 . TRBV7-6 TGTGCCAGCAGCTTAATCGTTACAACTAATGAAAAACTGTTTTTT CASSLIVTTNEKLFF
TRBJ2-3 TRBD1 TRBV28 TGTGCCAGCAGTTCTCCGGGACAGGGCGGCACAGATACGCAGTATTTT CASSSPGQGGTDTQYF
TRBJ2-7 . TRBV30 TGTGCCTGGAGTGTAGGGAGTTTCTCCTACGAGCAGTACTTC CAWSVGSFSYEQYF